Below are 11 T cell receptor beta chains sequenced from a single sample in a study of cytomegalovirus exposure and HLA in healthy donors. The PCR ran on 60 Vbeta and 13 Jbeta primers. Assay: immunoSEQ multiplex PCR; the TCRdb copy retains only in-frame clones and omits some. The table records around 210,000 clones, roughly 81% of them present only once. The sample consisted of PBMCs. Receptor source: a girl aged 2 to 10 in good health and CMV-seronegative.

This sequence joins TRBV29-1 and TRBJ1-5; D perhaps matches TRBD1 (6 bases). V dropped 0 bases and J dropped 7 bases, with 16 bases sitting between them. This CDR3 contains 15 residues. Germline values: CDR1 SQVTM, CDR2 ANQGSEA. The CDR3 bases are TGCAGCGTTGAAGATGGGGGGGGGCTTGGGCAGCCCCAGCATTTT. It yields the protein CSVEDGGGLGQPQHF.

V and J are TRBV21-1 and TRBJ2-1; TRBD1, as called in the table, went unchecked against the DNA. TRBV21-1 is tagged as a pseudogene. This CDR3 spans 15 amino acids. The CDR3 DNA sequence: TGTGCCAGCAGCATTTTAAGACAGGCGCCCAGGGAGCAGTTCTTC. Its translation: CASSILRQAPREQFF.

CDR3 in amino acids: CASSSGQGYSNQPQHF. The CDR3 DNA is TGTGCCAGCAGTTCCGGACAGGGCTATAGCAATCAGCCCCAGCATTTT. The chain has TRBV6-6 and TRBJ1-5, with 8 bases fitting TRBD1. The germline V gene has CDR1 MNHNY and CDR2 SVGAGI (reference sequence). CDR3 length: 16 amino acids. Trimming cost V 4 bases and J 0 bases; bases outside gene matches: 5.

The rearrangement links TRBV15 to TRBJ2-5; TRBD2 matches at 7 bases. In germline, CDR1 is LNHNV, CDR2 YYDKDF (reference sequence). Trimming removed 9 bases from V and 9 bases from J; junction bases left unmatched: 10. The length of the CDR3 is 12 residues. The CDR3 here is CATGGPRGAQYF. Here the CDR3 DNA reads TGTGCCACGGGGGGTCCTCGGGGGGCCCAGTACTTC.

The chain carries TRBV4-2 and TRBJ2-7; D might be TRBD2 (7 bases). CDR1 is LGHNA, CDR2 YNFKEQ, per germline. The CDR3 has 17 amino acids. V was pared by 3 bases and J by 0 bases, with 18 bases between. The chain's CDR3 is CASSHPEVGGHSYEQYF. The CDR3 DNA reads TGTGCCAGCAGCCACCCTGAGGTCGGGGGGCACTCCTACGAGCAGTACTTC.

In its sample, this clone was seen once. This chain joins TRBV30 and TRBJ1-4; a weak D match, TRBD1 (5 bases). The ends were cut back, 0 bases at V and 5 bases at J, with 16 bases in the middle. CDR3 length: 16 residues. In germline, CDR1 is GTSNPN, CDR2 SVGIG (reference sequence). CDR3 in amino acids: CAWSVGQQVNNEKLFF. DNA of the CDR3: TGTGCCTGGAGTGTAGGCCAACAGGTTAACAATGAAAAACTGTTTTTT.

The chain combines TRBV19 with TRBJ2-1; TRBD2 aligns across 7 bases. V lost 3 bases to trimming and J lost 4 bases; unmatched junction nucleotides: 6. The CDR3 contains 15 residues. CDR1 and CDR2 from the germline V gene are LNHDA and SQIVND (reference sequence). The CDR3 protein is CASSINSGHYNEQFF. The CDR3 region has the DNA TGTGCCAGTAGTATTAATAGCGGGCATTACAATGAGCAGTTCTTC.

The table lists this clone with a few counts. DNA for the CDR3: TGCGCCAGCAGACGATATTATACTACCGGGACACGGGAGACCCAGTACTTC. It codes for CASRRYYTTGTRETQYF. This sequence joins TRBV5-1 and TRBJ2-5; D may be TRBD1 (6 bases). This CDR3 has 17 amino acids. V was trimmed by 5 bases and J by 5 bases, leaving 25 bases between them. Germline V CDR1 and CDR2: SGHRS, YFSETQ. Full variable domain (remainder filled in from reference TRBV5-1 and TRBJ2-5): KAGVTQTPRYLIKTRGQQVTLSCSPISGHRSVSWYQQTPGQGLQFLFEYFSETQRNKGNFPGRFSGRQFSNSRSEMNVSTLELGDSALYLCASRRYYTTGTRETQYFGPGTRLLVL.

This chain joins TRBV11-3 and TRBJ1-5; possibly TRBD1 for D (6 bases). V lost 4 bases to trimming and J lost 1 base, with 14 bases between them. CDR3 length equals 16 residues. CDR1 is SGHNT, CDR2 YENEEA, per germline. CDR3 sequence (DNA): TGTGCCAGCAGCTCCGGGACAAGTTTCAGCAATCAGCCCCAGCATTTT. Its protein is CASSSGTSFSNQPQHF.

This clone was seen only once. The chain uses TRBV18 and TRBJ1-2, with TRBD1 identical over 9 bases. In germline, CDR1 is KGHSH, CDR2 LQKENI. The ends lost 6 bases at V and 3 bases at J; junction bases unmatched: 11. The length of the CDR3 is 16 residues. This CDR3 reads CASSHTGTGIYYGYTF. The CDR3 DNA follows: TGTGCCAGCTCCCACACCGGGACAGGGATTTACTATGGCTACACCTTC.

The J gene is TRBJ1-5, the V gene TRBV6-5, with D unresolved. Germline CDR1 and CDR2: MNHEY and SVGAGI. The CDR3 sequence is 13 residues long. V was pared by 6 bases and J by 1 base, with 7 bases between. CDR3 sequence (DNA): TGTGCCAGCAGGGGAGGGAGCAATCAGCCCCAGCATTTT. It codes for CASRGGSNQPQHF.